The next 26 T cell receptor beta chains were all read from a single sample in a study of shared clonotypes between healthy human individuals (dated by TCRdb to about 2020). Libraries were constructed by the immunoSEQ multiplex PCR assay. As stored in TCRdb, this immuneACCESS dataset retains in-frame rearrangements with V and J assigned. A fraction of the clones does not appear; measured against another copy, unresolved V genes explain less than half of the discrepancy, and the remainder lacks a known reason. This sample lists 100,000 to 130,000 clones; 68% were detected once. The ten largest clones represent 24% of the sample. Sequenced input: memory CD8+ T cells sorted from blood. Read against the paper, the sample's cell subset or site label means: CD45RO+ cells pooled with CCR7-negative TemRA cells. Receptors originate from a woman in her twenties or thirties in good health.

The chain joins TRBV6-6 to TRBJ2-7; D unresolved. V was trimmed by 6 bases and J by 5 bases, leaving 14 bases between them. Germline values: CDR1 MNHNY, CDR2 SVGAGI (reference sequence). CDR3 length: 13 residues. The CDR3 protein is CASRSVVDDEQYF. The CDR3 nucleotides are TGTGCCAGCAGATCAGTTGTGGACGACGAGCAGTACTTC.

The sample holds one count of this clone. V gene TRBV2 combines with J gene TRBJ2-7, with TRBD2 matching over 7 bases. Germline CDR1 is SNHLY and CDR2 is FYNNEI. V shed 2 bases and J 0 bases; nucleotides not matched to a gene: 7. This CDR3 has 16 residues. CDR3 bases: TGTGCCAGCAGTGAAACTTCTAGCGGAGGCTCCTACGAGCAGTACTTC. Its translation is CASSETSSGGSYEQYF.

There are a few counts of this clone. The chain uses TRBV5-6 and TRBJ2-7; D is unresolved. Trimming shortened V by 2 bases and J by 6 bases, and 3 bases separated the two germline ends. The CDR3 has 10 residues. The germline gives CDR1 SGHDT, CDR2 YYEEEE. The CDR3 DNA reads TGTGCCAGCAGCTTTGGCGAGCAGTACTTC. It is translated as CASSFGEQYF.

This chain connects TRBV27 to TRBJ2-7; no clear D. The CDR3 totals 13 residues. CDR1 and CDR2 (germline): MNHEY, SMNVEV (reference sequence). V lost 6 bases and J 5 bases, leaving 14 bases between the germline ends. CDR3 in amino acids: CASSLPGRDEQYF. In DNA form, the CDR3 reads TGTGCCAGCAGCCTCCCAGGTCGGGACGAGCAGTACTTC.

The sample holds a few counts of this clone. This chain's CDR3 is CASSFNQGDTEAFF. The CDR3 bases are TGTGCCAGCAGCTTCAATCAGGGGGACACTGAAGCTTTCTTT. The V gene is TRBV13, the J gene TRBJ1-1, with 7 bases identical to TRBD1. This CDR3 has 14 amino acids. V shed 3 bases, J shed 3 bases, and the junction held 4 bases outside the gene matches. Germline loops: CDR1 PRHDT, CDR2 FYEKMQ (reference sequence).

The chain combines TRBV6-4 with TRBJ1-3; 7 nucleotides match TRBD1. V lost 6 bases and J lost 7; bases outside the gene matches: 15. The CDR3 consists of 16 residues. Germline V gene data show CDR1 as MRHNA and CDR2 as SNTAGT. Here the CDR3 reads CASRGTTGQQGNTIYF. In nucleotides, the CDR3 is TGTGCCAGCAGGGGCACAACGGGACAGCAGGGGAACACCATATATTTT.

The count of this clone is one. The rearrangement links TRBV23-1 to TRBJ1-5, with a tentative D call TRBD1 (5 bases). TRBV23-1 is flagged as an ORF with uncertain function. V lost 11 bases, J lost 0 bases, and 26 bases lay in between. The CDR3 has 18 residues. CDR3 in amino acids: CAFFPYPGTENSNQPQHF. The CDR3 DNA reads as TGCGCCTTTTTCCCGTACCCTGGGACGGAGAATAGCAATCAGCCCCAGCATTTT.

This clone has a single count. CDR3: CASSFGDRSSYEQYF. The CDR3 nucleotides are TGTGCCAGCAGTTTCGGGGATCGGAGCTCCTACGAGCAGTACTTC. The J gene is TRBJ2-7, the V gene TRBV28; weak D call: TRBD2 (5 bases). V was clipped by 3 bases and J by 0 bases, with 12 bases between them. In germline, CDR1 is MDHEN, CDR2 SYDVKM. The CDR3 has 15 amino acids.

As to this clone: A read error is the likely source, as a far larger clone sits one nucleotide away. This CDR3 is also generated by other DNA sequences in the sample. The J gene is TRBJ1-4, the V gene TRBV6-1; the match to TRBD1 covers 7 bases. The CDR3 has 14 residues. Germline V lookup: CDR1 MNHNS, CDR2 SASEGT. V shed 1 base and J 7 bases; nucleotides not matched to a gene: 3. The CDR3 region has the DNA TGTGCCAGCAGTGAAGGGACAGGAGGTGAAAAACTGTTTTTT. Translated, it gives CASSEGTGGEKLFF.

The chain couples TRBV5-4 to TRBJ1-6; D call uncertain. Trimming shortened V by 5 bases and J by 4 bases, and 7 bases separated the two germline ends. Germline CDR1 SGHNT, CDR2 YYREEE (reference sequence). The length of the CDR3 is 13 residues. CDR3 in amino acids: CASSQAYNSPLHF. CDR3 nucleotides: TGTGCCAGCAGTCAGGCTTATAATTCACCCCTCCACTTT.

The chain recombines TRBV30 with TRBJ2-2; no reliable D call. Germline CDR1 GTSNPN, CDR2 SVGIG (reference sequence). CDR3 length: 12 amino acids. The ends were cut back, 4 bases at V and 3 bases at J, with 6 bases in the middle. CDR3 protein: CAWTSYTGELFF. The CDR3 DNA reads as TGTGCCTGGACGAGCTACACCGGGGAGCTGTTTTTT.

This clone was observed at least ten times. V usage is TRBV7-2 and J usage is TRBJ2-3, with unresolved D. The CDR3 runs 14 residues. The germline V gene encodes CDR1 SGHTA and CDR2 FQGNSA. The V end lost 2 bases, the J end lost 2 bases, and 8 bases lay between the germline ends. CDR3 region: CASSLWTVTDTQYF. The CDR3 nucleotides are TGTGCCAGCAGCTTATGGACGGTCACAGATACGCAGTATTTT.

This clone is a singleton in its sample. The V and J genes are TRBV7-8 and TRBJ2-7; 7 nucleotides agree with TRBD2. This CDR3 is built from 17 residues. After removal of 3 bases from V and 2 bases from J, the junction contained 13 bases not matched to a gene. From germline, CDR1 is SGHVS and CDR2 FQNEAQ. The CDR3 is CASSFIWREGIAYEQYF. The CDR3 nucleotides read TGTGCCAGCAGCTTTATTTGGAGGGAGGGGATCGCCTACGAGCAGTACTTC.

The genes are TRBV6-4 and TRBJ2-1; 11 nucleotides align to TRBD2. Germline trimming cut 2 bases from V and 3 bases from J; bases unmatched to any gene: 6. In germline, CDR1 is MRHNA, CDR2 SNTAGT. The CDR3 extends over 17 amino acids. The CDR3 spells CASSDGTSGGDYNEQFF. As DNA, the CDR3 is TGTGCCAGCAGTGACGGGACTAGCGGAGGGGACTACAATGAGCAGTTCTTC.

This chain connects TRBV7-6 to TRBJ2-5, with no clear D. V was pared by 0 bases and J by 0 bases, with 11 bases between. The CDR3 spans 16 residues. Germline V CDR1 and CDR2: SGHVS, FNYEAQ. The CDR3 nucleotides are TGTGCCAGCAGCTTAGCGTCTCTTTCAGACCAAGAGACCCAGTACTTC. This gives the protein CASSLASLSDQETQYF.

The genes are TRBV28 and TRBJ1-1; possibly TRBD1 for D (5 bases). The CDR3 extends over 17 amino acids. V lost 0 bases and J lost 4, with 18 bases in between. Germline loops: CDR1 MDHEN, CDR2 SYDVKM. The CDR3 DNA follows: TGTGCCAGCAGTTTATGCGTATTCAGGGTTGGTATCACTGAAGCTTTCTTT. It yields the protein CASSLCVFRVGITEAFF.

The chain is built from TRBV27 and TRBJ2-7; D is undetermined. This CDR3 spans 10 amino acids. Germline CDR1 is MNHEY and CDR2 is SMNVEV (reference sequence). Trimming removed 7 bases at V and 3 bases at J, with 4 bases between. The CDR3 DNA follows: TGTGCCAGCACCAACTACGAGCAGTACTTC. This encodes CASTNYEQYF.

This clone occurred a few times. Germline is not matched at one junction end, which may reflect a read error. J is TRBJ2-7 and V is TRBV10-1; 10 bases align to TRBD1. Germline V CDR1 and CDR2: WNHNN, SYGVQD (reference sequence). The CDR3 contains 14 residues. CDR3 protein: CASSDTGTGAKVHF. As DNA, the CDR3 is TGCGCCAGCAGTGATACCGGGACAGGGGCCAAAGTTCACTTC.

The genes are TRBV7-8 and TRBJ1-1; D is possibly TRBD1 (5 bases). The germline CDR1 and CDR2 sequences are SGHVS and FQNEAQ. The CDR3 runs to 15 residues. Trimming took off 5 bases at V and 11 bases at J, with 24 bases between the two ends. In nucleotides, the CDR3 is TGTGCCAGCAGCAACCCGACAGCCTATTCGTCCATGGCTTTCTTT. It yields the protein CASSNPTAYSSMAFF.

CDR3 region: CASSLGHSPIPGEKLFF. In nucleotides, the CDR3 is TGCGCCAGCAGCTTAGGACACTCACCAATCCCTGGTGAAAAACTGTTTTTT. The chain couples TRBV4-1 to TRBJ1-4; possible D gene TRBD1, 5 bases. Trimming took off 5 bases at V and 7 bases at J, with 23 bases between the two ends. Per the germline V gene, CDR1 is MGHRA and CDR2 is YSYEKL. This CDR3 is 17 amino acids long.

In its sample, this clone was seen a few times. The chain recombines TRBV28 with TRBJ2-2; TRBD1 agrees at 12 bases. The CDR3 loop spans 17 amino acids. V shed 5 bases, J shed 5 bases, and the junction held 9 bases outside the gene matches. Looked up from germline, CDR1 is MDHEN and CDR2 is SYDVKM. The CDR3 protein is CASSTRGQGAMTGELFF. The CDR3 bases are TGTGCCAGCAGTACCCGGGGACAGGGGGCTATGACCGGGGAGCTGTTTTTT.

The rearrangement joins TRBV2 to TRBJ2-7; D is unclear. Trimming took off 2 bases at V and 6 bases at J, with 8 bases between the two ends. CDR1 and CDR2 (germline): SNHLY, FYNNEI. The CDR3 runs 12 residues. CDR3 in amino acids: CASSEYSAEQYF. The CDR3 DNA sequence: TGTGCCAGCAGTGAATACTCCGCCGAGCAGTACTTC.

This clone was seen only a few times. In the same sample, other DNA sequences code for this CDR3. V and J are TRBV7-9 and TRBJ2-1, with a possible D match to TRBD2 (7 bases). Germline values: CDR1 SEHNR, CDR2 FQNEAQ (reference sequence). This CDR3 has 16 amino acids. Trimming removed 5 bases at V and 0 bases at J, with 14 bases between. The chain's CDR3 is CASSPRGGSSYNEQFF. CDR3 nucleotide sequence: TGTGCCAGCAGCCCGAGGGGGGGGAGCTCCTACAATGAGCAGTTCTTC.

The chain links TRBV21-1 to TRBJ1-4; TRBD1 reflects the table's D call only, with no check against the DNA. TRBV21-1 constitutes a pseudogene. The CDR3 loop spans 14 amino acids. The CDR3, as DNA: TGTGCCAGGACTCAGACAGTCGGTAGGGGAAAACTGTTTTTT. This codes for CARTQTVGRGKLFF.

CDR3 amino acids: CASSDPRGQEYYEQYF. Written as DNA, the CDR3 is TGTGCCAGCAGTGACCCCAGGGGGCAAGAGTACTACGAGCAGTACTTC. The rearrangement uses TRBV2 and TRBJ2-7; 8 bases are a match to TRBD1. There are 16 residues in the CDR3. With V trimmed by 3 bases and J by 3 bases, 10 bases remained unmatched. Germline-derived CDR1 and CDR2 are SNHLY and FYNNEI.

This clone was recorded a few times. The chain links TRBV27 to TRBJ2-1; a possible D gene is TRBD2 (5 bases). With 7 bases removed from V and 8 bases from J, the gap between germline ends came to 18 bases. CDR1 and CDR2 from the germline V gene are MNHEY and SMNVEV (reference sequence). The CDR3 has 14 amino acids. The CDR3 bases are TGTGCCAGCATAAAAGAATACGCGGGCGATGAGCAGTTCTTC. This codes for CASIKEYAGDEQFF.